One and the same sample provided the 14 T cell receptor beta chains below, sequenced in a study of T cells in Graves' hyperthyroidism and ophthalmopathy. TCR beta CDR3 region amplification was performed from RNA transcripts. TCR CDR3 underwent first-round RT-PCR with the HTBI primer set. TCRdb reprocessed the multiplex PCR reads with MiXCR, giving one entry per CDR3 protein. The sample has hundreds of thousands of distinct CDR3 sequences, roughly 17% seen once. The sequencing input was blood. The receptors were gathered from a woman between 25 and 40 years old with Graves' hyperthyroidism.

The genes are TRBV28 and TRBJ2-6; either TRBD1 or TRBD2 may fit D (5 bases each). Trimming removed 6 bases at V and 9 bases at J, with 15 bases between. The CDR3 consists of 14 residues. The germline V gene has CDR1 MDHEN and CDR2 SYDVKM. The CDR3 bases are TGTGCCAGCAGCACTTCCCGGGACGTCAACGTCCTGACTTTC. The encoded protein is CASSTSRDVNVLTF.

The gene calls are TRBV6-1 and TRBJ1-1; D might be TRBD1 (6 bases). Germline V CDR1 and CDR2: MNHNS, SASEGT. The CDR3 sequence is 14 residues long. With 6 bases removed from V and 0 bases from J, the gap between germline ends came to 11 bases. The CDR3 here is CASRSRGMNTEAFF. CDR3 nucleotide sequence: TGTGCCAGCAGAAGCAGGGGAATGAACACTGAAGCTTTCTTT.

This clonotype was seen many times. The genes are TRBV6-1 and TRBJ2-1, with 10 bases that match TRBD2. The CDR3 spans 16 residues. V shed 4 bases, J shed 2 bases, and the junction held 5 bases outside the gene matches. Germline-derived CDR1 and CDR2 are MNHNS and SASEGT. DNA of the CDR3: TGTGCCAGCAGTGGGTCCGGGACTAGCGCCTACAATGAGCAGTTCTTC. It encodes CASSGSGTSAYNEQFF.

The rearrangement links TRBV19 to TRBJ1-5; 11 bases are a match to TRBD1. This CDR3 contains 17 residues. The germline gives CDR1 LNHDA, CDR2 SQIVND (reference sequence). Trimming removed 3 bases from V and 5 bases from J; junction bases left unmatched: 9. The CDR3 nucleotides read TGTGCCAGTAGTATCTTAGGACAGGGGGCCTCGGATCAGCCCCAGCATTTT. It codes for CASSILGQGASDQPQHF. The full variable domain, completed using reference TRBV19 and TRBJ1-5, is DGGITQSPKYLFRKEGQNVTLSCEQNLNHDAMYWYRQDPGQGLRLIYYSQIVNDFQKGDIAEGYSVSREKKESFPLTVTSAQKNPTAFYLCASSILGQGASDQPQHFGDGTRLSIL.

The V call is TRBV30, the J call TRBJ2-5; the D call may be TRBD1 or TRBD2 (6 bases each). V was cut by 8 bases and J by 4 bases, with 14 bases left in between. The CDR3 spans 12 residues. From germline, CDR1 is GTSNPN and CDR2 SVGIG (reference sequence). The CDR3 coding sequence is TGTGCCCGGGAGCAGGGGTCAGAGACCCAGTACTTC. Protein sequence: CAREQGSETQYF. The whole variable domain, filled in from reference TRBV30 and TRBJ2-5, reads SQTIHQWPATLVQPVGSPLSLECTVEGTSNPNLYWYRQAAGRGLQLLFYSVGIGQISSEVPQNLSASRPQDRQFILSSKKLLLSDSGFYLCAREQGSETQYFGPGTRLLVL.

The chain couples TRBV6-5 to TRBJ1-2, with 7 positions matching TRBD1. This CDR3 region has 14 residues. Germline CDR1 and CDR2: MNHEY and SVGAGI. Losses at the gene ends were 3 bases for V and 5 bases for J; bases not matched to a gene: 6. The CDR3 here is CASSYGQGGYGYTF. The CDR3 nucleotides are TGTGCCAGCAGTTATGGGCAGGGGGGATATGGCTACACCTTC.

This clonotype was counted only a few times. This chain's CDR3 is CASRRDGYGEAFF. The CDR3 coding sequence is TGTGCCAGCCGAAGGGACGGGTACGGGGAAGCTTTCTTT. The genes are TRBV6-1 and TRBJ1-1; TRBD1 might be the D (5 bases). From germline, CDR1 is MNHNS and CDR2 SASEGT. The ends were cut back, 8 bases at V and 8 bases at J, with 18 bases in the middle. The CDR3 has 13 amino acids.

The rearrangement joins TRBV7-2 to TRBJ1-4; the D is unclear. This CDR3 comprises 13 residues. The germline gives CDR1 SGHTA, CDR2 FQGNSA. Trimming pared 7 bases from V and 8 bases from J, leaving 14 bases between. The CDR3 reads CASTPGEVEKLFF. The CDR3 coding sequence is TGTGCCAGCACTCCCGGGGAGGTCGAAAAACTGTTTTTT.

In this sample, this clonotype turned up a few times. The chain has TRBV4-1 and TRBJ2-2; 8 bases are shared with TRBD2. Unmatched junction bases numbered 10, after V lost 6 bases and J lost 4 bases. CDR3 length: 16 residues. The germline V gene encodes CDR1 MGHRA and CDR2 YSYEKL. CDR3 nucleotides: TGCGCCAGCAGACGAGGAGCGGGAGCGGGCACCGGGGAGCTGTTTTTT. As protein: CASRRGAGAGTGELFF.

This clonotype was seen at least ten times. The gene calls are TRBV11-2 and TRBJ2-5, with D possibly being TRBD1 (5 bases). Trimming removed 0 bases at V and 5 bases at J, with 16 bases between. The V gene's germline CDR1 is SGHAT and CDR2 FQNNGV. The CDR3 loop spans 16 amino acids. The CDR3 region has the DNA TGTGCCAGCAGCTTAGAAGGGCAGTCAGGGATTGAGACCCAGTACTTC. It yields the protein CASSLEGQSGIETQYF. Based on the CDR3 plus reference TRBV11-2 and TRBJ2-5, the full variable domain is EAGVAQSPRYKIIEKRQSVAFWCNPISGHATLYWYQQILGQGPKLLIQFQNNGVVDDSQLPKDRFSAERLKGVDSTLKIQPAKLEDSAVYLCASSLEGQSGIETQYFGPGTRLLVL.

This clonotype has ten or more counts. The genes are TRBV20-1 and TRBJ2-1; TRBD1 or TRBD2 may be the D gene (6 bases each). Per the germline V gene, CDR1 is DFQATT and CDR2 is SNEGSKA (reference sequence). Trimming took 3 bases from V and 7 from J, leaving 19 bases between them. The CDR3 is 15 amino acids. The CDR3 here is CSASMGGPLGNEQFF. CDR3 sequence (DNA): TGCAGTGCTAGTATGGGGGGCCCTTTAGGTAATGAGCAGTTCTTC.

This clonotype was recorded at least ten times. The chain is built from TRBV19 and TRBJ2-7; 8 nucleotides match TRBD1. V shed 5 bases, J shed 5 bases, and the junction held 5 bases outside the gene matches. Germline V gene data show CDR1 as LNHDA and CDR2 as SQIVND (reference sequence). The CDR3 runs to 13 residues. CDR3 sequence: CASSPGGFNEQYF. The CDR3 DNA reads as TGTGCCAGTAGTCCAGGGGGCTTCAACGAGCAGTACTTC.

This clonotype was detected ten times or more. This chain joins TRBV28 and TRBJ2-1; 8 bases are a match to TRBD1. The CDR3 totals 16 residues. Germline V gene sequence: CDR1 MDHEN, CDR2 SYDVKM. V shed 4 bases and J 9 bases; nucleotides not matched to a gene: 14. The CDR3 loop is CASSSPATGAAGEQFF. The DNA of the CDR3 is TGTGCCAGCAGTTCCCCGGCGACAGGGGCGGCCGGTGAGCAGTTCTTC.

The V gene is TRBV19, the J gene TRBJ1-1, with D hard to call. From germline, CDR1 is LNHDA and CDR2 SQIVND (reference sequence). The CDR3 totals 16 residues. V lost 9 bases, J lost 0 bases, and 20 bases lay in between. The CDR3 coding sequence is TGTGCCAGCAGACAAGTAGCCCGGTACTTGAACACTGAAGCTTTCTTT. Translated: CASRQVARYLNTEAFF.